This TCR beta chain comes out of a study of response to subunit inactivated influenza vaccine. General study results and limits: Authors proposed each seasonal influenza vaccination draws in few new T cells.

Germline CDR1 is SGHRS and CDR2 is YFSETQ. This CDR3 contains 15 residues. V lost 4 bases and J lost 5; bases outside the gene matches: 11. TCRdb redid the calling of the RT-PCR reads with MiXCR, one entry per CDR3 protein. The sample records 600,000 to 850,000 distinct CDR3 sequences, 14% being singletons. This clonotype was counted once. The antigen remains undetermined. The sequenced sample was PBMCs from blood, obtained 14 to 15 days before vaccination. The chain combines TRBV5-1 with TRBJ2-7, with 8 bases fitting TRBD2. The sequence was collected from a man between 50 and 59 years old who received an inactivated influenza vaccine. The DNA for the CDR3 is TGCGCCAGCAGCAGGAGTACCGGGACTAGAAACGAGCAGTACTTC. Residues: CASSRSTGTRNEQYF.